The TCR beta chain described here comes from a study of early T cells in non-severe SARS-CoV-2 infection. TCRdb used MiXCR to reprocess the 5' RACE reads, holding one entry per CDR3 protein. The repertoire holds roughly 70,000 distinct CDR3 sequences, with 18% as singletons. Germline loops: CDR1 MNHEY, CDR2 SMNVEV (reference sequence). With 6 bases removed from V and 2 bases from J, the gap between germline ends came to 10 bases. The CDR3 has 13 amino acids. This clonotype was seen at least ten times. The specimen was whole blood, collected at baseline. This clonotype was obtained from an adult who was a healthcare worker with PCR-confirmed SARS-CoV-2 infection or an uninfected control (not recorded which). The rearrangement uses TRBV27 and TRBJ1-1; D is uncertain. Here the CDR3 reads CASRILGNTEAFF. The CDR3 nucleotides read TGTGCCAGCAGAATACTGGGTAACACTGAAGCTTTCTTT.